The TCR beta chain under discussion was sequenced for a study of CD8 T cells in ankylosing spondylitis. CDR3 size: 13 residues. Germline V gene lookup returns CDR1 MNHEY and CDR2 SMNVEV (reference sequence). Trimming left V 7 bases short and J 7 bases short, with 14 bases between. The study, taken as a whole, reports: Within ankylosing spondylitis blood, a TCR beta motif made up of seven to nine highly homologous variants appeared to be characteristic.

This clonotype was recorded a few times. Its antigen is currently unknown. TCRdb re-called the 5' RACE reads with MiXCR, one entry per CDR3 protein. The table has more than 650,000 distinct CDR3 sequences, about 11% seen once. The clonotype comes from a male donor with ankylosing spondylitis. The chain joins TRBV27 to TRBJ1-5; a possible D gene is TRBD1 (5 bases). Specimen: blood, either unsorted or a sorted T cell fraction (not recorded which). The CDR3 loop reads CASIHQGTQPQHF. The CDR3 nucleotides read TGTGCCAGCATACACCAGGGTACCCAGCCCCAGCATTTT.